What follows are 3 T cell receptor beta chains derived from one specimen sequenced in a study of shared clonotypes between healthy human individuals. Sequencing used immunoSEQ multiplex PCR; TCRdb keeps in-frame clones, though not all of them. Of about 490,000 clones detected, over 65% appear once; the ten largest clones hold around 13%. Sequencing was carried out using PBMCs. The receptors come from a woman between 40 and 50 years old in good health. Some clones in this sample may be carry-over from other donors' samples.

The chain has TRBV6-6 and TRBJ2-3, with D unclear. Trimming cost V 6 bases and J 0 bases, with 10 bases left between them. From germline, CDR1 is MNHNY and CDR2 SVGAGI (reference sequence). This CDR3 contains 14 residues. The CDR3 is CASSPGRSTDTQYF. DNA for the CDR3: TGTGCCAGCAGCCCCGGACGTAGCACAGATACGCAGTATTTT.

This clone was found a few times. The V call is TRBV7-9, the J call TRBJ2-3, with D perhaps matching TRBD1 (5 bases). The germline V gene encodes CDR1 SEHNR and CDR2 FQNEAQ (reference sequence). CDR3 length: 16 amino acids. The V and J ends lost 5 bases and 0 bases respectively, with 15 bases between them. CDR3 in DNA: TGTGCCAGCAGCCGACAGACGATTACTAGCACAGATACGCAGTATTTT. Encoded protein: CASSRQTITSTDTQYF.

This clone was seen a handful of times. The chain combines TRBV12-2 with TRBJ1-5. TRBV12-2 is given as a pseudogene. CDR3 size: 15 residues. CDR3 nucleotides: TGTGCAACGGGGAATGTCAAATTGTACAATCAGCCCCAGCATTTT. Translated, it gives CATGNVKLYNQPQHF.